A selection of T cell receptor beta chains follows, all from one sample in a study of blood T cell repertoires in COVID-19. Sequencing used immunoSEQ multiplex PCR; TCRdb keeps in-frame clones, though not all of them. The sample contains around 450,000 clones, around 90% of which appear only once. Material: PBMCs or T cells enriched from blood (not recorded which). The receptors originated from a woman between 18 and 30 years old who had recovered from COVID-19. The CDR3 runs from the conserved cysteine through the conserved F or W. The D gene is left open where the match is weak. Clone size is shown for a subset of rows, as once, few, many or a class of expanded clone.

V	size	D	J	CDR3	DNA
TRBV5-1	NA	NA	TRBJ2-3	CASSLASDTQYF	TGCGCCAGCAGCTTGGCCTCGGATACGCAGTATTTT
TRBV30	once	NA	TRBJ1-2	CAWSVSSGYTF	TGTGCCTGGAGTGTATCTTCTGGCTACACCTTC
TRBV19	NA	NA	TRBJ1-5	CASTAYGDSNQPQHF	TGTGCCAGTACCGCTTACGGGGATAGCAATCAGCCCCAGCATTTT
TRBV5-1	NA	TRBD1	TRBJ1-1	CASSPEQGWSTEAFF	TGCGCCAGCAGCCCAGAACAGGGGTGGAGCACTGAAGCTTTCTTT
TRBV7-2	few	TRBD2	TRBJ2-3	CASSLAPSGGDTDTQYF	TGTGCCAGCAGCTTAGCGCCCAGCGGGGGGGACACAGATACGCAGTATTTT
TRBV7-2	NA	TRBD2	TRBJ2-7	CASGPAGGPYEQYF	TGTGCCAGCGGGCCGGCGGGGGGACCTTACGAGCAGTACTTC
TRBV2	NA	TRBD1	TRBJ1-2	CASTGQGDYGYTF	TGTGCCAGCACCGGACAGGGGGACTATGGCTACACCTTC
TRBV2	NA	TRBD1	TRBJ1-5	CASSARQGHQPQHF	TGTGCCAGCAGTGCCCGACAGGGCCACCAGCCCCAGCATTTT
TRBV5-5	NA	NA	TRBJ1-3	CASSLGTLSGNTIYF	TGTGCCAGCAGCCTAGGCACCCTCTCTGGAAACACCATATATTTT
TRBV10-1	NA	NA	TRBJ1-4	CASICAPFGTNEKLFF	TGCGCCAGCATTTGTGCCCCTTTCGGGACTAATGAAAAACTGTTTTTT
TRBV6-5	NA	TRBD1	TRBJ1-1	CASSFRNRDSEAFF	TGTGCCAGCAGTTTCAGAAACCGGGACAGTGAAGCTTTCTTT
TRBV30	NA	NA	TRBJ1-2	CAWSTTEHGYTF	TGTGCCTGGAGTACCACTGAACATGGCTACACCTTC
TRBV5-1	NA	NA	TRBJ1-1	CASGRDKNTEAFF	TGCGCCAGCGGCAGGGATAAGAACACTGAAGCTTTCTTT
TRBV18	NA	TRBD1	TRBJ1-5	CASSLRDRVDQPQHF	TGTGCCAGCTCACTCCGGGACAGGGTGGATCAGCCCCAGCATTTT
TRBV4-1	few	TRBD1	TRBJ1-2	CASSRPGQGSYTF	TGCGCCAGCAGCCGTCCGGGACAGGGGAGCTACACCTTC
TRBV11-2	NA	NA	TRBJ1-4	CASSLGLATNEKLFF	TGTGCCAGCAGCTTAGGGCTAGCAACTAATGAAAAACTGTTTTTT
TRBV27	NA	NA	TRBJ2-1	CASSLSYGKGNEQFF	TGTGCCAGCAGTTTAAGTTATGGTAAGGGGAATGAGCAGTTCTTC
TRBV3-1/TRBV3-2	NA	NA	TRBJ1-3	CASSSSSSGNTIYF	TGTGCCAGCAGCTCCTCCTCCTCTGGAAACACCATATATTTT
TRBV6-5	NA	NA	TRBJ2-2	CASSQTRNTGELFF	TGTGCCAGCAGTCAAACTAGAAACACCGGGGAGCTGTTTTTT
TRBV4-2	NA	TRBD2	TRBJ2-3	CASSQDYVQAGITDTQYF	TGTGCCAGCAGCCAAGATTATGTCCAAGCGGGGATCACAGATACGCAGTATTTT
TRBV7-8	once	TRBD2	TRBJ2-3	CASSFRWRGSTDTQYF	TGTGCCAGCAGCTTTCGGTGGCGGGGGAGCACAGATACGCAGTATTTT
TRBV6-5	NA	NA	TRBJ1-5	CASSYGRNQPQHF	TGTGCCAGCAGTTATGGCCGCAATCAGCCCCAGCATTTT
TRBV18	NA	NA	TRBJ2-3	CASSPPKRLDTQYF	TGTGCCAGCTCACCTCCAAAGCGATTGGATACGCAGTATTTT
TRBV28	NA	NA	TRBJ2-3	CASSPSPAGTDTQYF	TGTGCCAGCAGTCCCTCTCCGGCGGGCACAGATACGCAGTATTTT
TRBV6-5	NA	NA	TRBJ2-2	CASRSLDTGELFF	TGTGCCAGCAGAAGCCTAGACACCGGGGAGCTGTTTTTT